This T cell receptor (beta chain) was recovered during a study of T cell clonotyping in hematopoietic cell transplantation. Blood collection times were about day -28 and days 30, 100, 180 posttransplant. As regards this clone: Its antigen is not known.

Points from the study as a whole: Graft donor and pretransplant recipient Inverse Simpson Index values predicted broader posttransplant TCR diversity. At the given depth, recipient repertoires were over 95% de novo clonotypes. Without cell sorting, CD4 versus CD8 contributions remain unresolved.

Clones were sequenced by immunoSEQ multiplex PCR, and TCRdb holds only the in-frame ones, with some missing. This table has around 16,000 clones, around 66% appearing once. The clonotype was recovered from a male patient in his fifties or sixties who had an allogeneic stem cell transplant from an unrelated donor, so T cells may come from the graft donor. Some clones in this sample may be carry-over from other donors' samples. The sample was PBMCs, taken 30 days after allogeneic stem cell transplant.

In DNA, the CDR3 is TGCGCCAGCAGCTTGGAGGGGAACACTGAAGCTTTCTTT. As protein: CASSLEGNTEAFF. The chain combines TRBV5-1 with TRBJ1-1, with unresolved D. Germline values: CDR1 SGHRS, CDR2 YFSETQ. The V and J ends lost 0 bases and 1 base respectively, with 4 bases between them. The CDR3 runs to 13 residues. The variable domain in full, with the rest retrieved from reference TRBV5-1 and TRBJ1-1, is KAGVTQTPRYLIKTRGQQVTLSCSPISGHRSVSWYQQTPGQGLQFLFEYFSETQRNKGNFPGRFSGRQFSNSRSEMNVSTLELGDSALYLCASSLEGNTEAFFGQGTRLTVV.